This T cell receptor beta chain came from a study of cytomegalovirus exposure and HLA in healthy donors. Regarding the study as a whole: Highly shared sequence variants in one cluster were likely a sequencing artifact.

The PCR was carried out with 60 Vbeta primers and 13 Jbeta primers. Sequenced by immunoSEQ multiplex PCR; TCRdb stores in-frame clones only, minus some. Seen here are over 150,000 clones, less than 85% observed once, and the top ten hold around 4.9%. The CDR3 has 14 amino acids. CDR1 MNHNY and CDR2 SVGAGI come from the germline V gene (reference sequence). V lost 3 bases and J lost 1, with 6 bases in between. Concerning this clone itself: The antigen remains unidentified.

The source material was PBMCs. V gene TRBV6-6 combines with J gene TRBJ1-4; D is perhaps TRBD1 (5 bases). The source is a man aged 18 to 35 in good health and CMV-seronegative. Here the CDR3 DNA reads TGTGCCAGCAGTTATCAGGGAACTAATGAAAAACTGTTTTTT. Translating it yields CASSYQGTNEKLFF.